This T cell receptor (beta chain) was recovered during a study of OX40 agonist ivuxolimab in advanced cancers. Study in general: Patients received ivuxolimab, an agonistic anti-OX40 (CD134) antibody. Prior checkpoint blockade (anti-PD-1, anti-PD-L1 or anti-CTLA-4) was permitted; about 40% had it.

Generated by immunoSEQ multiplex PCR, the TCRdb table keeps only in-frame clones and is missing some. The table includes fewer than 45,000 clones, around 89% detected once. Findings and caveats of the study: Among the lowest peripheral clonal expansion occurred in 0.1-3.0 mg/kg partial responders.

The CDR3 spans 14 residues. The V gene lost 3 bases and the J gene lost 3 bases, with 11 bases spanning the gap. The germline V gene encodes CDR1 SEHNR and CDR2 FQNEAQ (reference sequence). Turning to this clone: Its antigen is not known.

The specimen comprised CD4+ or CD8+ T cells sorted from blood, sampled in a trial of the OX40 agonist ivuxolimab. This chain joins TRBV7-9 and TRBJ1-1; D call uncertain. The clonotype originates from an adult with an advanced solid tumor such as melanoma, head and neck, liver or kidney cancer. Written as DNA, the CDR3 is TGTGCCAGCAGCTTCGGCGGTTCGGACACTGAAGCTTTCTTT. This codes for CASSFGGSDTEAFF.